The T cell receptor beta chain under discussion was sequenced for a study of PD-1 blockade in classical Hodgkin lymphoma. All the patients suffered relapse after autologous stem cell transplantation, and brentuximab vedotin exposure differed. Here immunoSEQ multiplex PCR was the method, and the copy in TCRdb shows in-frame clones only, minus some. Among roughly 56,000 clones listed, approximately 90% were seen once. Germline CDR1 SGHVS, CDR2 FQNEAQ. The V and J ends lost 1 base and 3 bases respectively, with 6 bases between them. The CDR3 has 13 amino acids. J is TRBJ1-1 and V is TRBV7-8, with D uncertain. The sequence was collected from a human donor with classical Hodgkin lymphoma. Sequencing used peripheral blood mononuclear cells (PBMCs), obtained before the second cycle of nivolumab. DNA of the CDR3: TGTGCCAGCAGCTTAGTCCTGGACACTGAAGCTTTCTTT. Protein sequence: CASSLVLDTEAFF.